The clone carrying this T cell receptor (beta chain) has a count of ten or more. The data are from a study of T cells in Graves' hyperthyroidism and ophthalmopathy. TCR beta CDR3 region amplification was performed from RNA transcripts. A first-round RT-PCR of the TCR CDR3 used the HTBI primer set. Using its own MiXCR run on the multiplex PCR reads, TCRdb lists one record per CDR3 protein. Among hundreds of thousands of distinct CDR3 sequences, roughly 14% were seen once, and the ten largest hold roughly 13%. The sequencing sample was made of blood. The sequence was collected from a man aged 18 to 35 with Graves' ophthalmopathy.

CDR3 sequence: CASSPSGQGNQPQHF. CDR3 DNA: TGTGCCAGCAGCCCTTCGGGACAGGGGAATCAGCCCCAGCATTTT. The genes are TRBV12-3 or TRBV12-4 and TRBJ1-5; 10 bases align to TRBD1. This CDR3 spans 15 amino acids. V lost 6 bases, J lost 4 bases, and 6 bases stayed unmatched.